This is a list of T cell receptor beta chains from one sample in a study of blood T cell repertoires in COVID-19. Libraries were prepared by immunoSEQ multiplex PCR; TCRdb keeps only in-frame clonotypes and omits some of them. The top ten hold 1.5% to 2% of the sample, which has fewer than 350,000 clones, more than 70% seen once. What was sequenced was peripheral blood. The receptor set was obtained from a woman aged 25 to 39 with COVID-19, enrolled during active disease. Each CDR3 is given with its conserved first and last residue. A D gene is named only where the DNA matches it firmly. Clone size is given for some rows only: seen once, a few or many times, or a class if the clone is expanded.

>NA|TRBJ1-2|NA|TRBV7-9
TGTGCCAGCAGCTTGCAGGGAACCGATGGCTACACCTTC
CASSLQGTDGYTF
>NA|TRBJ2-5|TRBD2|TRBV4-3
TGCGCCAGCAGCCAAGAGCGGGGGGGCCAAGAGACCCAGTACTTC
CASSQERGGQETQYF
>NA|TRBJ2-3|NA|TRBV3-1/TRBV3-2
TGTGCCAGCAGCCAAGATAGGGCTAGCGCTATCACAGATACGCAGTATTTT
CASSQDRASAITDTQYF
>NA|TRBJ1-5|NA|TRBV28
TGTGCCAGCAGTTTACGGCAGGTGAGTCAGCCCCAGCATTTT
CASSLRQVSQPQHF
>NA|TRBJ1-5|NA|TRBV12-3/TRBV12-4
TGTGCCAGCAGTTTCTCAGATCAGCCCCAGCATTTT
CASSFSDQPQHF
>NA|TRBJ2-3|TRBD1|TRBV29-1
TGCAGCGTTGTTATTTACCACAGGGGCGGAGATACGCAGTATTTT
CSVVIYHRGGDTQYF
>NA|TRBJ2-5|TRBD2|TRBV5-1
TGCGCCAGCAGCTCGGGGGGGTTCCAAGAGACCCAGTACTTC
CASSSGGFQETQYF
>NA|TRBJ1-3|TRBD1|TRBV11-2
TGTGCCAGCAGCTTAGACGGACAGGGGGCTGTACAACGGAGAAACACCATATATTTT
CASSLDGQGAVQRRNTIYF
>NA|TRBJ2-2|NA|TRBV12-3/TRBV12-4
TGTGCCAGCAGTGGTACCCCGGCCGGGGAGCTGTTTTTT
CASSGTPAGELFF
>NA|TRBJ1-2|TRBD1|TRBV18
TGTGCCAGCTCACAGCCGACAGGGTCTCCCTATGGCTACACCTTC
CASSQPTGSPYGYTF
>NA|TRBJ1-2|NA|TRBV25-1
TGTGCCAGCAGTGAATCCCTCGGGTACTATGGCTACACCTTC
CASSESLGYYGYTF
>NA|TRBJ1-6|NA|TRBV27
TGTGCCAGCAGCCTCACCGCAGCGACTATTTATAATTCACCCCTCCACTTT
CASSLTAATIYNSPLHF
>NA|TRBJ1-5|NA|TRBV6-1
TGTGCCAGCAGTGAAACGGTTTATGAGCCCCAGCATTTT
CASSETVYEPQHF
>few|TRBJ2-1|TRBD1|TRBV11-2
TGTGCCAGCAGCTTGATGACAGGGGGCTTATATGAGCAGTTCTTC
CASSLMTGGLYEQFF
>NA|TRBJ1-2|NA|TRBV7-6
TGTGCCAGCAGCCCCCTGAACTATGGCTACACCTTC
CASSPLNYGYTF
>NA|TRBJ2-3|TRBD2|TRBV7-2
TGTGCCAGCAGCACCACGACTAGCGGGGGGGGAGATACAAGGGCGCAGTATTTT
CASSTTTSGGGDTRAQYF
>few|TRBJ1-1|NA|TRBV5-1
TGCGCCAGCAGCTTCCCAGATCCGAACACTGAAGCTTTCTTT
CASSFPDPNTEAFF
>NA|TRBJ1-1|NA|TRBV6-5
TGTGCCAGCTCCCGGGTCAGTATCGGCACTGAAGCTTTCTTT
CASSRVSIGTEAFF
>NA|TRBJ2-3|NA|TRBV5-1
TGCGCCAGCAGCTTGGCAGGCACAGATACGCAGTATTTT
CASSLAGTDTQYF
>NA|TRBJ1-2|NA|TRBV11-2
TGTGCCAGCAGCTTAGATGGCAGGGGTTTCGGTGGCTACACCTTC
CASSLDGRGFGGYTF
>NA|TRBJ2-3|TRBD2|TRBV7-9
TGTGCCAGCAGCAATATAGCGGGCAGCACAGATACGCAGTATTTT
CASSNIAGSTDTQYF
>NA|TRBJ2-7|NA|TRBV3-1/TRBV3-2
TGTGCCAGCAGCCAAGGTGAGGGCTACGAGCAGTACTTC
CASSQGEGYEQYF
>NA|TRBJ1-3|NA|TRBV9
TGTGCCAGCAGTCGGGACTCGGGTAACACCATATATTTT
CASSRDSGNTIYF
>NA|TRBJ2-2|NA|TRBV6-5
TGTGCCAGCAGTAACAGGAACACCGGGGAGCTGTTTTTT
CASSNRNTGELFF
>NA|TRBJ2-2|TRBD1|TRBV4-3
TGCGCCAGCAGCCAATCCGACAGGGCCGGGGAGCTGTTTTTT
CASSQSDRAGELFF
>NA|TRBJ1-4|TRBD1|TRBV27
TGTGCCAGCAGTTTAACAGGGGGAACTAATGAAAAACTGTTTTTT
CASSLTGGTNEKLFF
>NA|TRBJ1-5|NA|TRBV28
TGTGCCAGCAGTTTAGGGGGCCCTAGCAATCAGCCCCAGCATTTT
CASSLGGPSNQPQHF
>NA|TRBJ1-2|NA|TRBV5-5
TGTGCCAGCAGCTTGGTAGGCAGGGGAATTGCCTATGGCTACACCTTC
CASSLVGRGIAYGYTF
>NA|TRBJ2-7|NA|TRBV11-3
TGTGCCAGCAGCTTAACAGGGTACTGGGACGAGCAGTACTTC
CASSLTGYWDEQYF
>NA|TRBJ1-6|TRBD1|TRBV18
TGTGCCAGCTCACCTACGGACAGGGGTGTTTCACCCCTCCACTTT
CASSPTDRGVSPLHF
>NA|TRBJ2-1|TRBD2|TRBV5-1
TGCGCCAGCAGCTTGGTTAGCGGGGGGGCGTACAATGAGCAGTTCTTC
CASSLVSGGAYNEQFF
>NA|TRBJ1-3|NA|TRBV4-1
TGCGCCAGCAGCCTCAGGCCCACGGGAAACACCATATATTTT
CASSLRPTGNTIYF
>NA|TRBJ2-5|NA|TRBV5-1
TGCGCCAGCAGCTTGGACCCCGACAAGACCCAGTACTTC
CASSLDPDKTQYF
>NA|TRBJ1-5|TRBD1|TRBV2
TGTGCCAGCAGCATGACAGGGACTCGCGCCAATCAGCCCCAGCATTTT
CASSMTGTRANQPQHF
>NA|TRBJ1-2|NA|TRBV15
TGTGCCACCAGCACAGCCGTGGGAGCTAACTATGGCTACACCTTC
CATSTAVGANYGYTF
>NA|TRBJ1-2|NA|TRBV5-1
TGCGCCAGCAGCTTGGAGGCGGGATTGGGCTACACCTTC
CASSLEAGLGYTF
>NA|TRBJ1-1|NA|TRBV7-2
TGTGCCAGCAGCTTAGATGGGGGGAGCGACACTGAAGCTTTCTTT
CASSLDGGSDTEAFF
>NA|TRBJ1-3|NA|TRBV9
TGTGCCAGCAGCGTCTCTCTCGGGGAAACTGGAAACACCATATATTTT
CASSVSLGETGNTIYF
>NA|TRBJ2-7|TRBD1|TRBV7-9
TGTGCCAGCAGCTTTCAAAGACAGGGAGCCTACGAGCAGTACTTC
CASSFQRQGAYEQYF
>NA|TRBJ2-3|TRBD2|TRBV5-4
TGTGCCAGCAGCAGGGGCGGGGGGACTGTCACAGATACGCAGTATTTT
CASSRGGGTVTDTQYF
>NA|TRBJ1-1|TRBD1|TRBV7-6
TGTGCCAGCAGCCCACGGCGGGACAGGGGTTACACTGAAGCTTTCTTT
CASSPRRDRGYTEAFF
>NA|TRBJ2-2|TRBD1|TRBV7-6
TGTGCCAGCAGCTTAGAAACCGGGACAGGGGAATCCGGGGAGCTGTTTTTT
CASSLETGTGESGELFF
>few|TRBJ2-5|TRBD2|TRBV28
TGTGCCAGCAGGGGTGGGGCTAGCGGACAAGAGACCCAGTACTTC
CASRGGASGQETQYF
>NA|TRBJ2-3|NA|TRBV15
TGTGCCACCAGCAGAGATCGACCCGAGGGGGGCACAGATACGCAGTATTTT
CATSRDRPEGGTDTQYF